What follows is one T cell receptor beta chain and its context. Its target is not known. These data are taken from a study of blood T cells in healthy people across ages. This CDR3 spans 12 amino acids. The V end lost 9 bases, the J end lost 4 bases, and 12 bases lay between the germline ends. Germline lookup yields CDR1 MNHNS and CDR2 SASEGT. The second PCR ran about 6 to 11 cycles with a sample-barcoded 5' primer and J-beta primers. Tags on each cDNA molecule came from a template-switch adaptor with 12 random nucleotides. A single record per CDR3 protein comes from TCRdb applying MiXCR to the 5' RACE reads. This table has some 1.6 million distinct CDR3 sequences, roughly a third appearing once. Study-wide results and caveats: From one million sequenced T cells, diversity estimates were lower bounds. The unknown donor CMV status may have confounded expanded clonotype changes.

Healthy Caucasian individuals from Russia aged roughly 6 to 100 were enrolled as donors. Sequenced sample: blood. The chain recombines TRBV6-1 with TRBJ1-2; D is unclear. The source is a woman aged 25-40 years in good health. CDR3 residues: CASSGSPYGYTF. Written as DNA, the CDR3 is TGTGCCAGTTCGGGAAGCCCCTATGGCTACACCTTC.